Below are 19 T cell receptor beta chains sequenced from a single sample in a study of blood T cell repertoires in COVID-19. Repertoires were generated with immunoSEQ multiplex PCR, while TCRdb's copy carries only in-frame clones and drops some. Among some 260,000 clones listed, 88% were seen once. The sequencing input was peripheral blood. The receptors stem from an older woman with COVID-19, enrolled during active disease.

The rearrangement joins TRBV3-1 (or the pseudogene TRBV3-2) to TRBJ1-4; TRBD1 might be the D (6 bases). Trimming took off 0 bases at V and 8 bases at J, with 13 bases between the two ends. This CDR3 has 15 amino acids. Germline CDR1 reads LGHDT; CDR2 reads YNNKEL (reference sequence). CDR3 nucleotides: TGTGCCAGCAGCCAAGAAGGGGGGGGCCGGGAAAAACTGTTTTTT. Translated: CASSQEGGGREKLFF.

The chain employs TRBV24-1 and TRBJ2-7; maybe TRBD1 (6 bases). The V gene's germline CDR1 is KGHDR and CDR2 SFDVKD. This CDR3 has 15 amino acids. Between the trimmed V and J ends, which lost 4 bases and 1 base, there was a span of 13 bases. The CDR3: CATSDPSQGSYEQYF. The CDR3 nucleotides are TGTGCCACCAGTGACCCCTCACAGGGTTCCTACGAGCAGTACTTC.

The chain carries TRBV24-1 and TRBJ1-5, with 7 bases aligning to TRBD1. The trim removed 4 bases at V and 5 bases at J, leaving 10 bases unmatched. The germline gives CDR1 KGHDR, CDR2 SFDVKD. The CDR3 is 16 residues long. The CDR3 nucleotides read TGTGCCACCAGTGACTCCGGGACAGCAGAGCATCAGCCCCAGCATTTT. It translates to CATSDSGTAEHQPQHF.

CDR3 region: CASRGSSGGRYF. For the CDR3, the DNA is TGTGCCAGCAGGGGATCTAGCGGGGGGCGGTACTTC. This sequence joins TRBV2 and TRBJ2-4; 11 nucleotides align to TRBD2. With 6 bases clipped from V and 15 bases from J, the junction kept 7 bases outside the gene matches. Germline CDR1 is SNHLY and CDR2 is FYNNEI. The CDR3 runs 12 residues.

DNA of the CDR3: TGCGCCAGCAGCCAAGAGTGGGGCAGGGGACCCCACGAGCAGTACTTC. Amino acid sequence: CASSQEWGRGPHEQYF. The chain employs TRBV4-1 and TRBJ2-7, with a tentative D call TRBD1 (6 bases). The CDR3 length is 16 residues. Per germline, CDR1 MGHRA and CDR2 YSYEKL. V was shortened by 0 bases and J by 5 bases, with 17 bases between the two germline ends.

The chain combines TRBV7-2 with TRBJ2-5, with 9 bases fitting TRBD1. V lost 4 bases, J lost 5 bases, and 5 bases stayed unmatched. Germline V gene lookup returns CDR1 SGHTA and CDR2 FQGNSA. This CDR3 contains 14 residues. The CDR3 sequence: CASSYRGRGETQYF. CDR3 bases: TGTGCCAGCAGCTACAGGGGGCGCGGGGAGACCCAGTACTTC.

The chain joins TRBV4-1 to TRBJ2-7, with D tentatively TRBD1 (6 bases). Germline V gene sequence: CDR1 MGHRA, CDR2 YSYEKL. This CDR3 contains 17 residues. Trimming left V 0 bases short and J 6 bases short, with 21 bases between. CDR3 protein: CASSQDPDRPRSREQYF. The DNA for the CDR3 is TGCGCCAGCAGCCAAGACCCAGACAGGCCTAGGTCACGCGAGCAGTACTTC.

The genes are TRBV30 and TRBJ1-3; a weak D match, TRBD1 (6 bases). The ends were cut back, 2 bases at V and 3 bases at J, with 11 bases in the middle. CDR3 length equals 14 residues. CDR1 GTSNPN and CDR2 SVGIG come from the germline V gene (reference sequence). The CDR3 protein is CAWSPGQLGNTIYF. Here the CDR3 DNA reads TGTGCCTGGAGTCCTGGACAGCTTGGAAACACCATATATTTT.

The CDR3 is CASSGTSQETQYF. The CDR3 coding sequence is TGTGCCAGCAGCGGGACATCACAAGAGACCCAGTACTTC. This chain joins TRBV11-3 and TRBJ2-5; a weak D match, TRBD1 (6 bases). V was pared by 5 bases and J by 2 bases, with 9 bases between. This CDR3 contains 13 residues. From germline, CDR1 is SGHNT and CDR2 YENEEA.

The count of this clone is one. This chain's CDR3 is CASSFEQGAGANVLTF. CDR3 nucleotide sequence: TGTGCCAGCTCATTCGAACAGGGGGCTGGGGCCAACGTCCTGACTTTC. This chain uses TRBV18 with TRBJ2-6; 8 positions agree with TRBD1. Germline V gene lookup returns CDR1 KGHSH and CDR2 LQKENI. With V trimmed by 5 bases and J by 2 bases, 5 bases remained unmatched. This CDR3 has 16 residues.

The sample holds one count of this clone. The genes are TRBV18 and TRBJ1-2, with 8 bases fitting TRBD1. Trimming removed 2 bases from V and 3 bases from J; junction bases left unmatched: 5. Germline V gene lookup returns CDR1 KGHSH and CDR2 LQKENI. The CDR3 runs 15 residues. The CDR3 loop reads CASSPKVTGDYGYTF. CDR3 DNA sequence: TGTGCCAGCTCACCAAAAGTGACAGGGGACTATGGCTACACCTTC.

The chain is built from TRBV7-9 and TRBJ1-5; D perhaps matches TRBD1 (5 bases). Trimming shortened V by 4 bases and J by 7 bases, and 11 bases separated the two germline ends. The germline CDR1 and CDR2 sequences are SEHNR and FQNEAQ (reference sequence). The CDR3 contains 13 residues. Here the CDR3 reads CASSWGELQPQHF. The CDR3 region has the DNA TGTGCCAGCAGCTGGGGGGAATTACAGCCCCAGCATTTT.

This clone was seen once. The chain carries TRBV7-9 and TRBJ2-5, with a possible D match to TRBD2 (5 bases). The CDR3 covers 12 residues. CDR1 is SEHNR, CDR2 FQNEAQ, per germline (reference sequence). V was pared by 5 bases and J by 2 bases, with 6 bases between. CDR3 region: CASSTGQETQYF. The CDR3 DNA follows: TGTGCCAGCAGCACGGGACAAGAGACCCAGTACTTC. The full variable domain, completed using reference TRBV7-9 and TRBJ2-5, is DTGVSQNPRHKITKRGQNVTFRCDPISEHNRLYWYRQTLGQGPEFLTYFQNEAQLEKSRLLSDRFSAERPKGSFSTLEIQRTEQGDSAMYLCASSTGQETQYFGPGTRLLVL.

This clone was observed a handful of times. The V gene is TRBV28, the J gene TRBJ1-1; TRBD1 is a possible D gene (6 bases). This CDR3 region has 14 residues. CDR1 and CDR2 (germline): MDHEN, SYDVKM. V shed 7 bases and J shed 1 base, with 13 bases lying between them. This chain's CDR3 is CASTLLRGNTEAFF. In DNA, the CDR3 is TGTGCCAGCACCTTACTCAGGGGGAACACTGAAGCTTTCTTT.

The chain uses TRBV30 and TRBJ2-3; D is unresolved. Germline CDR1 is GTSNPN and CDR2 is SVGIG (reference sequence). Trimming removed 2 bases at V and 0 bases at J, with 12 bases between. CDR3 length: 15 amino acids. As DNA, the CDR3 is TGTGCCTGGAGTAACCTCCCTACTAGCACAGATACGCAGTATTTT. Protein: CAWSNLPTSTDTQYF.

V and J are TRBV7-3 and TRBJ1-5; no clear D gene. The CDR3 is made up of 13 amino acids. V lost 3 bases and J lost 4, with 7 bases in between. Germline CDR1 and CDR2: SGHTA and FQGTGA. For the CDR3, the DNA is TGTGCCAGCAGCTTTGGCTTTAATCAGCCCCAGCATTTT. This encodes CASSFGFNQPQHF.

DNA of the CDR3: TGTGCCAGCTCACCACCTACAGGGGAAGGAAACACCATATATTTT. This sequence encodes CASSPPTGEGNTIYF. V gene TRBV18 combines with J gene TRBJ1-3, with 7 bases fitting TRBD1. Germline CDR1 and CDR2: KGHSH and LQKENI. The CDR3 totals 15 residues. Losses at the gene ends were 0 bases for V and 4 bases for J; bases not matched to a gene: 3.

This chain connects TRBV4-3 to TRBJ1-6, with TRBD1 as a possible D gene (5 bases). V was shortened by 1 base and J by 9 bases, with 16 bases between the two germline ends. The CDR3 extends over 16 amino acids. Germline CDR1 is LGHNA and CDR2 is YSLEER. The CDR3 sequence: CASSQGGAGWGSPLHF. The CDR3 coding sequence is TGCGCCAGCAGCCAAGGGGGTGCAGGGTGGGGTTCACCCCTCCACTTT.

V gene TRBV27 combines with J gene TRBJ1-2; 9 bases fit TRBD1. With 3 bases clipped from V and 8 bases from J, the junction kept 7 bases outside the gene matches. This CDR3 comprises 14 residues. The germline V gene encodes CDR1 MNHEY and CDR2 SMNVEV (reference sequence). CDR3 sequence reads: CASSLQDRGGGYTF. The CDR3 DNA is TGTGCCAGCAGTTTGCAGGACAGGGGAGGGGGCTACACCTTC.